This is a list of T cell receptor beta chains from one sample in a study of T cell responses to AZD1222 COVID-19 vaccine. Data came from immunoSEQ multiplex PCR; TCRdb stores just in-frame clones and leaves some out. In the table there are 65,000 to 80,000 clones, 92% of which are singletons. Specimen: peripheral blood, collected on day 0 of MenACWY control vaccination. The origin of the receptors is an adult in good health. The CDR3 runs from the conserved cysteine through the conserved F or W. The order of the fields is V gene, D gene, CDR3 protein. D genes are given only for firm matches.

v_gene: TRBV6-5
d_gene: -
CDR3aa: CASRGDILDGYTF

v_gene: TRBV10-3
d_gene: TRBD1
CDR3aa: CAISATGTVTYEQYF

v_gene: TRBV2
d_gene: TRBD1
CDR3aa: CASSVGTGPNQPQHF

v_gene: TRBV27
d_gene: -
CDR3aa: CASSVSKNEQFF

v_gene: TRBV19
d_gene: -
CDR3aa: CASSTDLEKLFF

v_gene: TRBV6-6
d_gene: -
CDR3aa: CASLRAGEDYGYTF

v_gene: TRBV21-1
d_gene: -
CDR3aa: CASSTTGSRSPLHF

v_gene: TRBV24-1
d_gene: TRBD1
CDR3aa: CATRAGTGDTGELFF

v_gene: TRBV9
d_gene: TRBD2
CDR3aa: CASSVFGAGGPKEQFF

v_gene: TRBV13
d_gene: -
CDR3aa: CASSGSLTNTGELFF

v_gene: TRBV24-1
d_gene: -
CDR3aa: CATSDFGRDGYTF

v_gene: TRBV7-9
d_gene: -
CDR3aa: CASSFYTEAFF

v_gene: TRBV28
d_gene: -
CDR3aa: CASSLHTAGNTIYF

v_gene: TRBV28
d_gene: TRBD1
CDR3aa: CASSTGQGAYEQYF

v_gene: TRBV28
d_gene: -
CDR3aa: CASSQAIETQYF

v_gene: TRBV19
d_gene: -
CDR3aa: CASSRDSRTDTQYF